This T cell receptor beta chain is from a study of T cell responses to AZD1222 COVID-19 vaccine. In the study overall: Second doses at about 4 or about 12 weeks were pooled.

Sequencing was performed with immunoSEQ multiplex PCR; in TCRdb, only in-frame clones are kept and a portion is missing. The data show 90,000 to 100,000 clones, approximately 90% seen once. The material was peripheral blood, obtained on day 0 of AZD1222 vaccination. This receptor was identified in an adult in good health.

The CDR3 loop is CASSLDWTSGFSYNEQFF. The CDR3 DNA is TGTGCCAGCAGCTTAGATTGGACTAGCGGCTTCTCCTACAATGAGCAGTTCTTC. This chain links TRBV11-3 with TRBJ2-1, with 10 bases lining up with TRBD2. The V and J ends lost 0 bases and 0 bases, in that order; junction bases with no gene match: 5. CDR3 length: 18 amino acids. In germline, CDR1 is SGHNT, CDR2 YENEEA.